This record covers a single T cell receptor beta chain. Its antigen is not identified. The entry originates in a study of CD8 T cells in ankylosing spondylitis. Libraries of TCR beta came from quantitative 5'-RACE with molecular barcodes. TCRdb re-called the 5' RACE reads with MiXCR, one entry per CDR3 protein. The sample carries about 450,000 distinct CDR3 sequences, 25% to 30% recorded once. Whole-study findings and limits: Made up of fewer than 10 highly homologous variants, a TCR beta motif appeared characteristic of ankylosing spondylitis blood.

The CDR3 sequence is 15 residues long. V shed 3 bases and J 0 bases; nucleotides not matched to a gene: 3. Per the germline V gene, CDR1 is DFQATT and CDR2 is SNEGSKA (reference sequence). V and J are TRBV20-1 and TRBJ1-5; TRBD1 matches 9 bases. Sequencing was carried out using blood, either unsorted or a sorted T cell fraction (not recorded which). The source of this sequence is a male donor with ankylosing spondylitis. CDR3 DNA sequence: TGCAGTGCTAGGTGGACAGGGGATAGCAATCAGCCCCAGCATTTT. This translates into CSARWTGDSNQPQHF.